The sequence of this T cell receptor beta chain was determined in a study of shared clonotypes between healthy human individuals. At the level of the study: Two women and a few men aged 18 to 49 served as donors. Whole-study results and caveats: Genetic and exposure-history diversity was limited by the small donor number.

As to this clone: The antigen remains unidentified.

For every subset, genomic DNA was evenly distributed across several immunoSEQ plates. Produced via immunoSEQ multiplex PCR; TCRdb's table is partial and in-frame only. The table includes roughly 2,300,000 clones, about nine tenths detected once. This CDR3 is 16 amino acids long. Trimming left V 4 bases short and J 1 base short, with 17 bases between. CDR1 is SGHRS and CDR2 is YFSETQ in the germline V gene. This TCR derives from a man between 18 and 35 years old in good health. Some clones in this sample may be carry-over from other donors' samples. The specimen sequenced was naive CD4+ T cells from PBMCs. The sample's subset: CD45RA+ positively selected. The rearrangement joins TRBV5-1 to TRBJ1-1; D might be TRBD1 (6 bases). CDR3 nucleotide sequence: TGCGCCAGCAGCCCTATGCGGGGGGGCGGGAACACTGAAGCTTTCTTT. Its protein product is CASSPMRGGGNTEAFF.